This T cell receptor (beta chain) was identified in a study of T cell changes during pregnancy in multiple sclerosis. Using immunoSEQ multiplex PCR, the repertoire was profiled, and TCRdb retains in-frame clones only, with some absent. The sample records 27,000 or so clones, around nine tenths being singletons. The CDR3 is 18 amino acids. Losses at the gene ends were 5 bases for V and 3 bases for J; bases not matched to a gene: 8. Germline CDR1 reads SGHVS; CDR2 reads FQNEAQ. The source material was CD8+ T cells from peripheral blood mononuclear cells, sampled in the second trimester of pregnancy. The V call is TRBV7-8, the J call TRBJ2-1; 15 nucleotides agree with TRBD2. The receptor was derived from a female donor with multiple sclerosis, enrolled in a pregnancy study. As DNA, the CDR3 is TGTGCCAGCAGCATGGGACTAGCGGGGGGTATCTTCTACAATGAGCAGTTCTTC. Translated: CASSMGLAGGIFYNEQFF.